The T cell receptor beta chain under discussion was sequenced for a study of radiation and T cells in renal cell carcinoma. At the level of the study: Nephrectomy followed 15 Gy stereotactic body radiation by 4 weeks.

On this clone: No antigen is known for it.

Method: immunoSEQ multiplex PCR; TCRdb's copy keeps in-frame clones and lacks some. The repertoire holds some 58,000 clones, with around 78% as singletons. Noted time point: blood 2 weeks post-SBRT. The sample's treatment: 15 Gy SBRT to primary tumor, nephrectomy 4 weeks later. After SBRT, blood was collected at 2 and 4 weeks, plus baseline. Germline V lookup: CDR1 SGHNT, CDR2 YENEEA. Trimming shortened V by 8 bases and J by 0 bases, and 9 bases separated the two germline ends. The CDR3 totals 13 residues. Study-level findings and limits: Baseline intratumoral clonotype presence is unknown without pretreatment biopsies. In blood, top tumor clones expanded by 2 weeks, shrinking by 4.

Sequences were derived from blood, sampled from a patient whose treatment included radiotherapy and nephrectomy. The rearrangement links TRBV11-3 to TRBJ2-3, with a weak D call TRBD2 (6 bases). This sequence was found in a man aged 60-69 years with renal cell carcinoma. Written as DNA, the CDR3 is TGTGCCAGCGGGACTTTCAGCACAGATACGCAGTATTTT. Translation gives CASGTFSTDTQYF.